This T cell receptor (beta chain) was sequenced for a study of blood T cells in healthy people across ages. Next came a second PCR, run for about 7 to 12 cycles, which used a sample-barcoded 5' primer along with a J-beta primer mix. TCRdb recomputed calls from the 5' RACE reads with MiXCR, one row per CDR3 protein. The table shows hundreds of thousands of distinct CDR3 sequences, with 49% occurring only once. V was cut by 0 bases and J by 5 bases, with 10 bases left in between. The V gene's germline CDR1 is LGHNA and CDR2 YNFKEQ. This CDR3 is 14 amino acids long. General study points: Older individuals had lower TCR beta diversity per million T cells (the decline was roughly linear).

This clonotype has only a few counts. Antigen: not known. The receptor was isolated from a woman aged 60-70 years in good health. Sequenced sample: blood. V usage is TRBV4-2 and J usage is TRBJ2-5, with D tentatively TRBD1 (6 bases). The CDR3 here is CASSQEQGLETQYF. Written as DNA, the CDR3 is TGTGCCAGCAGCCAAGAACAGGGCTTGGAGACCCAGTACTTC.